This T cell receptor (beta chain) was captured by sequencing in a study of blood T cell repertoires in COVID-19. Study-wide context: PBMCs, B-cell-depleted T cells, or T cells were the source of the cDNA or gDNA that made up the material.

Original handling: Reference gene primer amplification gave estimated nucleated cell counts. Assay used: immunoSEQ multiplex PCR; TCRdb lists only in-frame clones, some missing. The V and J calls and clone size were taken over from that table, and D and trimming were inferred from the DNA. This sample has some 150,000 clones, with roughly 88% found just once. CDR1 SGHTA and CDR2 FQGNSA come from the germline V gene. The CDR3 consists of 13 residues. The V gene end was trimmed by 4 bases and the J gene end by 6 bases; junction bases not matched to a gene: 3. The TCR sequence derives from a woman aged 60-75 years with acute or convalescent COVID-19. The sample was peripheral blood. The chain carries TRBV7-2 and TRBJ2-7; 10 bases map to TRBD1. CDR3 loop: CASSWGQGFEQYF. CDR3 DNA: TGTGCCAGCAGCTGGGGACAGGGGTTCGAGCAGTACTTC.